This T cell receptor (beta chain) was identified during a study of T cell repertoires in cytomegalovirus infection. Study at large: Matching HLA type, along with CMV infection, was indicated by public TCR beta signatures.

V was shortened by 5 bases and J by 4 bases, with 27 bases between the two germline ends. This CDR3 has 19 residues. CDR1 is SEHNR and CDR2 is FQNEAQ in the germline V gene (reference sequence). This clonotype was detected many times. What it binds is unknown. Study-wide results and caveats: In two of eight donors, the top clonotype was HLA-C-restricted CMV-specific. The study identified carriers of CMV plus the relevant HLA from cumulative public TCR beta family frequency.

TCRdb analysed the reads with MiXCR anew, one entry per CDR3 protein. This table holds roughly 230,000 distinct CDR3 sequences, over 20% found once. The clonotype comes from a human donor in good health (CMV status not recorded). Some clones in this sample may be carry-over from other donors' samples. Sequenced material: CD8+ T cells from PBMCs. V is TRBV7-9 and J is TRBJ1-3; a weak D match, TRBD1 (5 bases). The CDR3 protein is CASSQPEGTREREGNTIYF. CDR3 nucleotides: TGTGCCAGCAGCCAACCAGAGGGAACCAGGGAAAGAGAAGGAAACACCATATATTTT.